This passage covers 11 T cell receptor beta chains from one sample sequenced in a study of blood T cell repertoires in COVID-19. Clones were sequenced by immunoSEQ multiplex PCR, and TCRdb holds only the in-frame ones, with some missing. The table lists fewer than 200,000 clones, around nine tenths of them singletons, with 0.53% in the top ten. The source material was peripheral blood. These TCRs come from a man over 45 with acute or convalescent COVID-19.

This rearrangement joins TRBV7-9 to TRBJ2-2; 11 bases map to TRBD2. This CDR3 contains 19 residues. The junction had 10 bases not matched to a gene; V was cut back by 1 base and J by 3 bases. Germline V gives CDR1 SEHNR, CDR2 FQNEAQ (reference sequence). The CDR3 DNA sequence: TGTGCCAGCAGCTTAGAAAAACTAGCGGGAGCAAGGGACACCGGGGAGCTGTTTTTT. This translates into CASSLEKLAGARDTGELFF.

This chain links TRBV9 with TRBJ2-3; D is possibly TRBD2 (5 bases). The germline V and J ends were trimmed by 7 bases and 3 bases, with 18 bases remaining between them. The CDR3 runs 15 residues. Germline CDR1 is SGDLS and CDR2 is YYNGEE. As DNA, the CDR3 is TGTGCCAGCGGTCCCTTTGGCGGGTTAACAGATACGCAGTATTTT. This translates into CASGPFGGLTDTQYF.

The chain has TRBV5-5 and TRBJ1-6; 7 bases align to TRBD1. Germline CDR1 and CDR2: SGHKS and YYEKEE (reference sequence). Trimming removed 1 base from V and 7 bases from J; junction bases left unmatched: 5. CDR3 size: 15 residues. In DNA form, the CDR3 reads TGTGCCAGCAGCTTGATACCGGGACAGAATTCACCCCTCCACTTT. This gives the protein CASSLIPGQNSPLHF.

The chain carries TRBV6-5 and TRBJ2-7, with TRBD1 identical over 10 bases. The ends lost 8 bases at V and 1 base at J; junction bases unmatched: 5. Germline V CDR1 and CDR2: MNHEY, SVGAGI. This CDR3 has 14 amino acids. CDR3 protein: CASSGQGFSYEQYF. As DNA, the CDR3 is TGTGCCAGCTCGGGACAGGGGTTTTCCTACGAGCAGTACTTC.

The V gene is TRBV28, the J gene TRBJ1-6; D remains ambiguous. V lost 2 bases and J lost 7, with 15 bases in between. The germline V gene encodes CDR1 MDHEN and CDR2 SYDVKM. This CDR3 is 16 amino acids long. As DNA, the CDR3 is TGTGCCAGCAGTTTAGGAGGTCCCAAGGGAAATTCACCCCTCCACTTT. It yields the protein CASSLGGPKGNSPLHF.

The CDR3 sequence: CASINRQGDQPQHF. The CDR3 nucleotides are TGTGCCAGTATCAATAGACAGGGAGATCAGCCCCAGCATTTT. The chain couples TRBV19 to TRBJ1-5; 7 bases align to TRBD1. CDR1 is LNHDA and CDR2 is SQIVND in the germline V gene (reference sequence). The CDR3 runs 14 residues. V was pared by 7 bases and J by 5 bases, with 8 bases of the junction left unmatched.

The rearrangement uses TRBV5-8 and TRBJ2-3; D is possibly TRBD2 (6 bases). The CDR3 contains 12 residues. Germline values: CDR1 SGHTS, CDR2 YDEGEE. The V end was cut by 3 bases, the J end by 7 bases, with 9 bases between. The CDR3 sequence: CASSSGGYTQYF. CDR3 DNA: TGTGCCAGCAGCTCAGGAGGGTATACGCAGTATTTT.

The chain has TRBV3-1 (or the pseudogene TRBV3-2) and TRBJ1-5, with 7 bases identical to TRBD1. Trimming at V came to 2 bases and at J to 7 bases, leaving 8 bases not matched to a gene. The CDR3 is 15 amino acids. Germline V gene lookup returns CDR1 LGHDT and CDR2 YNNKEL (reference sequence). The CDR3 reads CASSQFTGEGQPQHF. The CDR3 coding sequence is TGTGCCAGCAGCCAATTTACAGGGGAAGGCCAGCCCCAGCATTTT.

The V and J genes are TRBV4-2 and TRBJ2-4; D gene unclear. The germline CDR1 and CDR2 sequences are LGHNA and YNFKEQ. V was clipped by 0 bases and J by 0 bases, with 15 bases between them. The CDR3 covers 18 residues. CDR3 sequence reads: CASSQDPHEALAKNIQYF. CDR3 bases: TGTGCCAGCAGCCAAGATCCCCATGAGGCCCTAGCCAAAAACATTCAGTACTTC.

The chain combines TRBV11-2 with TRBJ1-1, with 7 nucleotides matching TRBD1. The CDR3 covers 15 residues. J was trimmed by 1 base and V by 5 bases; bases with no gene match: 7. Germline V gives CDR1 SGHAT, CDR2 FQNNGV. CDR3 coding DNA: TGTGCCAGCAGCGTACTAACAGGGGCGAACACTGAAGCTTTCTTT. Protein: CASSVLTGANTEAFF.

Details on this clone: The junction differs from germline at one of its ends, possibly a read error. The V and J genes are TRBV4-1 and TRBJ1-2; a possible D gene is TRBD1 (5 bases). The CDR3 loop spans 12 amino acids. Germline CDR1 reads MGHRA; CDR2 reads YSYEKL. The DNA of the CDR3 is TGCGCCAGCAGCCCGACATCCGGCAGGGCCCTCTTC. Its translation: CASSPTSGRALF.